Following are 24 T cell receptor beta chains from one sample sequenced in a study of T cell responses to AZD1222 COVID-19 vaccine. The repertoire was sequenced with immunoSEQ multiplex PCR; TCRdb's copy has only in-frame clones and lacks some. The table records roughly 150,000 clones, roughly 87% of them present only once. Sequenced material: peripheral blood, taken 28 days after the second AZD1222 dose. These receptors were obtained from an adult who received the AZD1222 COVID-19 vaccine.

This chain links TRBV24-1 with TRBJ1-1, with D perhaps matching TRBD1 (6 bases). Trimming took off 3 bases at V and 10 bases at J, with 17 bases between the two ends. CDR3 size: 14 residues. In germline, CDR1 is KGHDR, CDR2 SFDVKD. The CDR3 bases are TGTGCCACCAGTGATGACATAGACGAACAGGGAGCTTTCTTT. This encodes CATSDDIDEQGAFF.

CDR3 region: CASRGLAGAVYNEQFF. CDR3 nucleotide sequence: TGTGCCAGTCGGGGACTAGCGGGGGCCGTGTACAATGAGCAGTTCTTC. The V gene is TRBV19, the J gene TRBJ2-1, with TRBD2 identical over 14 bases. The CDR3 loop spans 16 amino acids. Germline CDR1 is LNHDA and CDR2 is SQIVND (reference sequence). V trimming: 8 bases; J trimming: 4 bases; junction bases outside the gene matches: 7.

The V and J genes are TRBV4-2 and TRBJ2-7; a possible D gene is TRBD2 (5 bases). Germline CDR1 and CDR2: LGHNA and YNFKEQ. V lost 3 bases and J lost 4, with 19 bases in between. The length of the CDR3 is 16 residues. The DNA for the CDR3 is TGTGCCAGCAGCCAGGCCTTTGGGGTGCCGGGGTACGAGCAGTACTTC. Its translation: CASSQAFGVPGYEQYF.

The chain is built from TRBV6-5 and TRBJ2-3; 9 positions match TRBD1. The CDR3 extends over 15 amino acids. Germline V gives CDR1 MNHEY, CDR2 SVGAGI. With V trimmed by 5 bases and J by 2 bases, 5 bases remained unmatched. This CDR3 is CASSPGTGYTDTQYF. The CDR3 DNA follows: TGTGCCAGCAGTCCCGGGACAGGGTACACAGATACGCAGTATTTT.

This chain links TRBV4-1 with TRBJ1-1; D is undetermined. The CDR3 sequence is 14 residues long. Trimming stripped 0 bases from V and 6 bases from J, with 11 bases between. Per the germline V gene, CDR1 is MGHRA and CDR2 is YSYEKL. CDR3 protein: CASSQDTVLAEAFF. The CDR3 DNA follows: TGCGCCAGCAGCCAAGATACAGTTCTCGCTGAAGCTTTCTTT.

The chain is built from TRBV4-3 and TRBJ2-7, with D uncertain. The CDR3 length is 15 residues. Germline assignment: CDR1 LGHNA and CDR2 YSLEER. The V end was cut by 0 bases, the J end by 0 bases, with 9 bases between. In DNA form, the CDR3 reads TGCGCCAGCAGCCAAGATAAGTCACGCTCCTACGAGCAGTACTTC. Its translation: CASSQDKSRSYEQYF.

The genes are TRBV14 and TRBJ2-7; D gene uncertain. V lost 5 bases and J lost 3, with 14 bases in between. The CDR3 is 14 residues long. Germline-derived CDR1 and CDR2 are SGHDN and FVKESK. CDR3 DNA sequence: TGTGCCAGCAGCTCCTTAGGGTGGTTCTACGAGCAGTACTTC. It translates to CASSSLGWFYEQYF.

For the CDR3, the DNA is TGTGCCAGCAGCTTTTGGGGGGGCGATACGCAGTATTTT. Translation gives CASSFWGGDTQYF. V gene TRBV9 combines with J gene TRBJ2-3; D is perhaps TRBD2 (7 bases). Looked up from germline, CDR1 is SGDLS and CDR2 is YYNGEE. Trimming removed 4 bases at V and 6 bases at J, with 12 bases between. There are 13 residues in the CDR3.

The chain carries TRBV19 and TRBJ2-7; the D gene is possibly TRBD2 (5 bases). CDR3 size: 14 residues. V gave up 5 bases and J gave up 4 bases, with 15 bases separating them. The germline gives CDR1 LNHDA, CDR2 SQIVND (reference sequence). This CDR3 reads CASSGLGVQYEQYF. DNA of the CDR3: TGTGCCAGTAGTGGACTCGGGGTCCAGTACGAGCAGTACTTC.

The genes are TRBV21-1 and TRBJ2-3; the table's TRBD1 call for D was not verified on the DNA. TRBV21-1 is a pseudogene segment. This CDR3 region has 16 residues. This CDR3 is CASRAGGTGIPDTQYF. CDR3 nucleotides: TGTGCCAGCAGGGCGGGCGGGACAGGGATACCAGATACGCAGTATTTT.

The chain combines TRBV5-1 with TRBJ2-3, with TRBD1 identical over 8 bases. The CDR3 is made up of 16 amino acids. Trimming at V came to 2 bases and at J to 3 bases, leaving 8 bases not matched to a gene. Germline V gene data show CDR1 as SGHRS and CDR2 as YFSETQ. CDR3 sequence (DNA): TGCGCCAGCAGCTTCGCAGGGGGCGCTTCAACAGATACGCAGTATTTT. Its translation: CASSFAGGASTDTQYF.

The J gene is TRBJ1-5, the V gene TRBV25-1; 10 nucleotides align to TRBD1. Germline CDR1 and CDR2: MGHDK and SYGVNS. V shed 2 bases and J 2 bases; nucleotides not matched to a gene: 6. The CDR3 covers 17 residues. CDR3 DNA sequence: TGTGCCAGCAGTGAAGGACAGGGGGTATGGGGCAATCAGCCCCAGCATTTT. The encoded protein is CASSEGQGVWGNQPQHF.

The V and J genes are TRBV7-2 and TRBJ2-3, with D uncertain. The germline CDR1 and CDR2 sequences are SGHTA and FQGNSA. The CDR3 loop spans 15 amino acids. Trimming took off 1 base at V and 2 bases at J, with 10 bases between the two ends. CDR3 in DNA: TGTGCCAGCAGCTTAGGTTCGGGCCCCACAGATACGCAGTATTTT. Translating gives CASSLGSGPTDTQYF.

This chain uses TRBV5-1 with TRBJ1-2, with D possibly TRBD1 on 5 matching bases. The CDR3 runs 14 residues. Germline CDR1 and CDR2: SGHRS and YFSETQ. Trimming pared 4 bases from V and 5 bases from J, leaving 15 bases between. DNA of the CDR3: TGCGCCAGCAGCACATCCGGGACCCAGTATGGCTACACCTTC. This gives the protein CASSTSGTQYGYTF.

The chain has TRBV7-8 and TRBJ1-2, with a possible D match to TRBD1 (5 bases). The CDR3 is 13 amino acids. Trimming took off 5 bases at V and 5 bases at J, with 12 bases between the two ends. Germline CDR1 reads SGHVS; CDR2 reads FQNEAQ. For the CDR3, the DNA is TGTGCCAGCAGCCCCGGGACGTCGTATGGCTACACCTTC. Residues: CASSPGTSYGYTF.

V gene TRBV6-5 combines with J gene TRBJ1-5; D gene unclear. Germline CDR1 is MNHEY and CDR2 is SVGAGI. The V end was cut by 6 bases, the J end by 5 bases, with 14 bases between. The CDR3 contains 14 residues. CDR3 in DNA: TGTGCCAGCAGCCCACCCGACCCGTATCAGCCCCAGCATTTT. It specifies CASSPPDPYQPQHF.

The CDR3 loop is CASSQMGARGYTF. In DNA, the CDR3 is TGTGCCAGCAGCCAAATGGGGGCCCGTGGCTACACCTTC. The chain recombines TRBV3-1 (or the pseudogene TRBV3-2) with TRBJ1-2, with a tentative D call TRBD1 (6 bases). The CDR3 totals 13 residues. Germline loops: CDR1 LGHDT, CDR2 YNNKEL (reference sequence). V was clipped by 2 bases and J by 7 bases, with 11 bases between them.

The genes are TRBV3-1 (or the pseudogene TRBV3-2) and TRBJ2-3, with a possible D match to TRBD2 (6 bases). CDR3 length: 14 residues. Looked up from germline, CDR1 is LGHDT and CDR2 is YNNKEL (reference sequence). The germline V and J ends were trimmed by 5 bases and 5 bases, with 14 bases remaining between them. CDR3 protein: CASSSPGVGDTQYF. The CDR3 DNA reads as TGTGCCAGCAGCTCCCCGGGGGTCGGAGATACGCAGTATTTT.

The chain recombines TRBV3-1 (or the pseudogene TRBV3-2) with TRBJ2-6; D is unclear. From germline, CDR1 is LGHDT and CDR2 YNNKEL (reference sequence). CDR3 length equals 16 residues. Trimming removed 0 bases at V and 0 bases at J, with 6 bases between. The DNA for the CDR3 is TGTGCCAGCAGCCAAGAGTTGAACTCTGGGGCCAACGTCCTGACTTTC. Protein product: CASSQELNSGANVLTF.

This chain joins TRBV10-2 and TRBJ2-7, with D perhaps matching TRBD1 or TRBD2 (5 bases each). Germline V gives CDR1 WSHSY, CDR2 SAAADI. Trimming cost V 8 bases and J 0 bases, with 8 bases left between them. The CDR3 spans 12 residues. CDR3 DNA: TGCGCCAGCGTCGGGGCCTCCTACGAGCAGTACTTC. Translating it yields CASVGASYEQYF.

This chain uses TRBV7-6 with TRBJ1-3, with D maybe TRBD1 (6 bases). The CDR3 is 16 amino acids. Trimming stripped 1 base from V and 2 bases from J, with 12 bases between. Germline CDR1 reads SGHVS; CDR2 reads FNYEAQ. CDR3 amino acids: CASSLGDRIPGNTIYF. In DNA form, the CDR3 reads TGTGCCAGCAGCTTAGGCGACAGGATCCCTGGAAACACCATATATTTT.

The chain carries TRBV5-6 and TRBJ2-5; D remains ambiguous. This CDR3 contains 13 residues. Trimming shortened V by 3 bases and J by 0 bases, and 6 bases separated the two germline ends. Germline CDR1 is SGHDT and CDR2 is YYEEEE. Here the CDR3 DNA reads TGTGCCAGCAGCTGGCGTGACCAAGAGACCCAGTACTTC. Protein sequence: CASSWRDQETQYF.

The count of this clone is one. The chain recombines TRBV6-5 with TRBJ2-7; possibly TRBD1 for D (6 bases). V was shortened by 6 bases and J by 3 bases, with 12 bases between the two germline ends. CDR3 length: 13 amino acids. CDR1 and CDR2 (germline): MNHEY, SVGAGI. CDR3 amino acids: CASRRTVRYEQYF. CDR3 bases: TGTGCCAGCAGGCGGACAGTACGCTACGAGCAGTACTTC.

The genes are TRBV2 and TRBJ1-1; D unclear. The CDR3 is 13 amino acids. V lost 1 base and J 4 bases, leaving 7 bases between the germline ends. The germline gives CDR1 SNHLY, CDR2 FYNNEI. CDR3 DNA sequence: TGTGCCAGCAGTGAAGATCGGAGCACTGAAGCTTTCTTT. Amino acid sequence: CASSEDRSTEAFF.